Below are 20 T cell receptor beta chains sequenced from a single sample in a study of T cell responses to AZD1222 COVID-19 vaccine. The method was immunoSEQ multiplex PCR; TCRdb's version includes in-frame clones alone and lacks a portion of them. The sample has 130,000 or so clones, about 90% seen once. Sequencing used peripheral blood, obtained 28 days after the second AZD1222 dose. The receptors come from an adult who received the AZD1222 COVID-19 vaccine.

J is TRBJ2-1 and V is TRBV6-2 or TRBV6-3, with a weak D call TRBD2 (6 bases). The V gene's germline CDR1 is MNHEY and CDR2 SVGEGT. CDR3 length: 13 residues. Trimming cost V 4 bases and J 3 bases, with 7 bases left between them. The CDR3 DNA sequence: TGTGCCAGCAGTTCGACTAGCTACAATGAGCAGTTCTTC. It translates to CASSSTSYNEQFF.

The chain couples TRBV7-3 to TRBJ2-3; D might be TRBD2 (6 bases). The CDR3 contains 15 residues. The V end lost 1 base, the J end lost 2 bases, and 10 bases lay between the germline ends. Germline V gene sequence: CDR1 SGHTA, CDR2 FQGTGA. CDR3 DNA sequence: TGTGCCAGCAGCTTAATTGGGGGGAACACAGATACGCAGTATTTT. This sequence encodes CASSLIGGNTDTQYF.

The chain uses TRBV4-3 and TRBJ2-7, with 8 bases aligning to TRBD2. This CDR3 is built from 15 residues. V lost 0 bases to trimming and J lost 6 bases; unmatched junction nucleotides: 7. CDR1 and CDR2 (germline): LGHNA, YSLEER. CDR3 sequence: CASSQDSSGIVEQYF. CDR3 DNA: TGCGCCAGCAGCCAAGATAGTAGCGGGATCGTCGAGCAGTACTTC.

CDR3 amino acids: CASNIMSGPTGELFF. The DNA of the CDR3 is TGTGCCAGCAATATCATGTCTGGCCCCACCGGGGAGCTGTTTTTT. The rearrangement links TRBV6-5 to TRBJ2-2; no clear D. Trimming pared 7 bases from V and 4 bases from J, leaving 16 bases between. CDR1 is MNHEY, CDR2 SVGAGI, per germline. The CDR3 loop spans 15 amino acids.

This clone was seen just once. V is TRBV6-5 and J is TRBJ1-4; D not resolved. V shed 0 bases and J shed 8 bases, with 13 bases lying between them. This CDR3 contains 15 residues. The germline V gene encodes CDR1 MNHEY and CDR2 SVGAGI. CDR3 in amino acids: CASSYSYATGEKLFF. The CDR3 DNA sequence: TGTGCCAGCAGTTACTCGTATGCCACGGGCGAAAAACTGTTTTTT.

This clone was counted a single time. The chain couples TRBV21-1 to TRBJ2-5. TRBV21-1 is a documented pseudogene. The length of the CDR3 is 14 residues. The CDR3 sequence is CASGKPDTLETQYF. CDR3 nucleotides: TGTGCCAGCGGAAAGCCCGATACTCTAGAGACCCAGTACTTC.

The J gene is TRBJ2-6, the V gene TRBV10-3; D is undetermined. The CDR3 sequence is 20 residues long. V lost 0 bases, J lost 2 bases, and 20 bases lay in between. From germline, CDR1 is ENHRY and CDR2 SYGVKD. Here the CDR3 DNA reads TGTGCCATCAGTGAGTCTTCGCCAGGCCCCCTGCCTGCTGGGGCCAACGTCCTGACTTTC. Translated, it gives CAISESSPGPLPAGANVLTF.

The J gene is TRBJ1-1, the V gene TRBV28; D possibly corresponds to TRBD1 (6 bases). The CDR3 spans 14 residues. Germline CDR1 MDHEN, CDR2 SYDVKM. V dropped 8 bases and J dropped 4 bases, with 17 bases sitting between them. The CDR3: CASQGGGQSTEAFF. The CDR3 nucleotides read TGTGCCAGCCAGGGCGGGGGGCAGAGCACTGAAGCTTTCTTT. Together with reference TRBV28 and TRBJ1-1, the CDR3 gives the full variable domain: DVKVTQSSRYLVKRTGEKVFLECVQDMDHENMFWYRQDPGLGLRLIYFSYDVKMKEKGDIPEGYSVSREKKERFSLILESASTNQTSMYLCASQGGGQSTEAFFGQGTRLTVV.

The V gene is TRBV12-5, the J gene TRBJ2-1; 8 positions agree with TRBD1. CDR3 length equals 13 residues. The germline V gene has CDR1 LGHNT and CDR2 FRNRAP. Unmatched junction bases numbered 3, after V lost 1 base and J lost 10 bases. The CDR3, as DNA: TGTGCTAGTGGTTTGGGGGACAGGTTAGAGCAGTTCTTC. This gives the protein CASGLGDRLEQFF. Full variable domain (remainder filled in from reference TRBV12-5 and TRBJ2-1): DARVTQTPRHKVTEMGQEVTMRCQPILGHNTVFWYRQTMMQGLELLAYFRNRAPLDDSGMPKDRFSAEMPDATLATLKIQPSEPRDSAVYFCASGLGDRLEQFFGPGTRLTVL.

By frequency in the sample, this clone is medium-sized. V and J are TRBV13 and TRBJ2-1; D ambiguous. The V end lost 4 bases, the J end lost 8 bases, and 12 bases lay between the germline ends. Per germline, CDR1 PRHDT and CDR2 FYEKMQ (reference sequence). This CDR3 comprises 13 residues. CDR3 DNA: TGTGCCAGCAGCTCGTCCCCATACCATGAGCAGTTCTTC. It is translated as CASSSSPYHEQFF.

The rearrangement joins TRBV12-3 or TRBV12-4 to TRBJ1-6; D remains ambiguous. Trimming pared 8 bases from V and 3 bases from J, leaving 5 bases between. This CDR3 has 12 amino acids. As DNA, the CDR3 is TGTGCCAGCCGGGACTATAATTCACCCCTCCACTTT. Translated: CASRDYNSPLHF.

The V gene is TRBV6-2 or TRBV6-3, the J gene TRBJ1-5; D not resolved. CDR3 length equals 16 residues. V lost 4 bases, J lost 3 bases, and 16 bases lay in between. Germline CDR1 reads MNHEY; CDR2 reads SVGEGT. The CDR3 coding sequence is TGTGCCAGCAGTTGGAGACTCAAACCCTCCAATCAGCCCCAGCATTTT. Protein product: CASSWRLKPSNQPQHF.

The chain couples TRBV4-1 to TRBJ2-1; D might be TRBD1 (5 bases). Trimming removed 4 bases at V and 12 bases at J, with 10 bases between. CDR1 MGHRA and CDR2 YSYEKL come from the germline V gene. The CDR3 consists of 11 residues. The CDR3 region is CASSPGMGQFF. The CDR3 DNA follows: TGCGCCAGCAGCCCAGGGATGGGGCAGTTCTTC.

This clone came up a few times. The J gene is TRBJ1-3, the V gene TRBV4-1, with D possibly being TRBD1 (6 bases). This CDR3 has 15 residues. V was cut by 0 bases and J by 4 bases, with 10 bases left in between. Germline CDR1 is MGHRA and CDR2 is YSYEKL. CDR3 region: CASSQDRTVGNTIYF. The DNA for the CDR3 is TGCGCCAGCAGCCAAGATAGGACAGTCGGAAACACCATATATTTT.

V usage is TRBV3-1 (or the pseudogene TRBV3-2) and J usage is TRBJ1-3, with TRBD1 matching 11 bases. The CDR3 covers 21 residues. Germline-derived CDR1 and CDR2 are LGHDT and YNNKEL (reference sequence). V lost 4 bases and J lost 0; bases outside the gene matches: 17. The CDR3 DNA reads as TGTGCCAGCAGCCCCGGGACAGGGGGAATTTTCCGCCCTTTCTCTGGAAACACCATATATTTT. It codes for CASSPGTGGIFRPFSGNTIYF.

The chain links TRBV9 to TRBJ1-1; D may be TRBD1 (5 bases). Germline V gives CDR1 SGDLS, CDR2 YYNGEE. Between the trimmed V and J ends, which lost 3 bases and 1 base, there was a span of 10 bases. CDR3 size: 14 residues. The CDR3 coding sequence is TGTGCCAGCAGCGAGGGAGGGGCGAACACTGAAGCTTTCTTT. Its protein product is CASSEGGANTEAFF.

The chain links TRBV7-9 to TRBJ1-5; D ambiguous. Trimming took 1 base from V and 2 from J, leaving 18 bases between them. The CDR3 runs 18 residues. Germline V gene sequence: CDR1 SEHNR, CDR2 FQNEAQ (reference sequence). In DNA form, the CDR3 reads TGTGCCAGCAGCTTAGGCGAGATCGGAGTAGGTGGCAATCAGCCCCAGCATTTT. It is translated as CASSLGEIGVGGNQPQHF.

The table lists this clone with a count of one. The chain combines TRBV20-1 with TRBJ1-4, with no clear D. V shed 3 bases and J shed 5 bases, with 7 bases lying between them. Germline V CDR1 and CDR2: DFQATT, SNEGSKA (reference sequence). The CDR3 is made up of 12 amino acids. The CDR3: CSASRLNEKLFF. The CDR3 DNA reads TGCAGTGCTAGTAGACTAAATGAAAAACTGTTTTTT.

V gene TRBV3-1 (or the pseudogene TRBV3-2) combines with J gene TRBJ1-2; the D is unclear. Trimming left V 5 bases short and J 7 bases short, with 8 bases between. CDR1 is LGHDT, CDR2 YNNKEL, per germline (reference sequence). This CDR3 is 11 amino acids long. The CDR3 region is CASSASSGYTF. CDR3 nucleotide sequence: TGTGCCAGCAGCGCCTCGTCTGGCTACACCTTC.

This chain connects TRBV7-9 to TRBJ1-1; D perhaps matches TRBD1 (5 bases). The germline CDR1 and CDR2 sequences are SEHNR and FQNEAQ (reference sequence). Trimming removed 0 bases from V and 1 base from J, with 21 bases in between. This CDR3 region has 19 residues. For the CDR3, the DNA is TGTGCCAGCAGCTTAGCGGGGGTAAAGCTTGGTAGGCCGAACACTGAAGCTTTCTTT. Protein product: CASSLAGVKLGRPNTEAFF.